This T cell receptor (beta chain) was profiled in a study of technical replicates of blood from a handful of donors. The data were produced by immunoSEQ multiplex PCR, yet TCRdb's version contains in-frame clones alone and is incomplete. This sample yields 8,500 to 10,000 clones, of which roughly 91% are seen a single time; roughly 9.8% belongs to the top ten. CDR3 length: 17 amino acids. Trimming cost V 4 bases and J 4 bases, with 19 bases left between them. The receptor was isolated from a human donor in good health. The sample comprised PBMCs. The V and J genes are TRBV23-1 and TRBJ2-2; TRBD2 is a possible D gene (5 bases). TRBV23-1 is an ORF, with its function uncertain. CDR3 sequence (DNA): TGCGCCAGCAGTCCTAGGGCAGAAAGGGCGGGCACCGGGGAGCTGTTTTTT. It codes for CASSPRAERAGTGELFF.